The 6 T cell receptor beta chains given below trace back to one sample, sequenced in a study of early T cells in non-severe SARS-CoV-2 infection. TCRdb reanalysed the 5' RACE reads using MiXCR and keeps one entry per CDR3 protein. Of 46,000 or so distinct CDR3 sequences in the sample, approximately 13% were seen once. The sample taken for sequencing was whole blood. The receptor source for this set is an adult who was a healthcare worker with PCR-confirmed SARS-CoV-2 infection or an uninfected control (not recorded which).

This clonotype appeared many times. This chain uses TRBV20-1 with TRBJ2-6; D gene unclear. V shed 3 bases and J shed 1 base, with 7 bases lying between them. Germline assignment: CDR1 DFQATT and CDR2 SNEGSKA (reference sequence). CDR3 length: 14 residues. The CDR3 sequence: CSASFLSGANVLTF. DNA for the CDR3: TGCAGTGCTAGCTTTCTGTCTGGGGCCAACGTCCTGACTTTC.

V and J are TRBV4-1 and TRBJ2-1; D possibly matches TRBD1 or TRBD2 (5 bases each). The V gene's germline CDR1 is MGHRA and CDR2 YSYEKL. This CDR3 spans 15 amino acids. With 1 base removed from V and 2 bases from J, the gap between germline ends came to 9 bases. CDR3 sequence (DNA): TGCGCCAGCAGCCAAGGGGACGGTGCCTACAATGAGCAGTTCTTC. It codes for CASSQGDGAYNEQFF.

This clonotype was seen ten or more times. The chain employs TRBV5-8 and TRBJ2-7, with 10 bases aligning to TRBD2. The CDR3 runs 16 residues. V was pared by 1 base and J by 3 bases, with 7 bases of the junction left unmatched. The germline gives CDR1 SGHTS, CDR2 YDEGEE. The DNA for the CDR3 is TGTGCCAGCAGCTTGCGTGGACTAGCGGAGATCTACGAGCAGTACTTC. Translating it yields CASSLRGLAEIYEQYF. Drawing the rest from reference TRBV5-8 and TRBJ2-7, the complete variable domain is EAGVTQSPTHLIKTRGQQATLRCSPISGHTSVYWYQQALGLGLQFLLWYDEGEERNRGNFPPRFSGRQFPNYSSELNVNALELEDSALYLCASSLRGLAEIYEQYFGPGTRLTVT.

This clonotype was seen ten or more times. In nucleotides, the CDR3 is TGTGCCAGCAGCGCGACAGGGACAACCTACGAGCAGTACTTC. It yields the protein CASSATGTTYEQYF. V gene TRBV9 combines with J gene TRBJ2-7, with 7 positions matching TRBD1. Germline CDR1 reads SGDLS; CDR2 reads YYNGEE. V lost 3 bases and J lost 2; bases outside the gene matches: 5. This CDR3 comprises 14 residues. Full variable domain (outside the CDR3, taken from reference TRBV9 and TRBJ2-7): DSGVTQTPKHLITATGQRVTLRCSPRSGDLSVYWYQQSLDQGLQFLIQYYNGEERAKGNILERFSAQQFPDLHSELNLSSLELGDSALYFCASSATGTTYEQYFGPGTRLTVT.

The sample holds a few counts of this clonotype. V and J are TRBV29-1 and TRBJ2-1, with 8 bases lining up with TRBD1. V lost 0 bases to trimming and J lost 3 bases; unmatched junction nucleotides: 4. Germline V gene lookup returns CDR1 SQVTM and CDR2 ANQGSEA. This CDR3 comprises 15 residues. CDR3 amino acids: CSVEDHGQGYNEQFF. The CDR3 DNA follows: TGCAGCGTTGAAGATCACGGACAGGGCTACAATGAGCAGTTCTTC.

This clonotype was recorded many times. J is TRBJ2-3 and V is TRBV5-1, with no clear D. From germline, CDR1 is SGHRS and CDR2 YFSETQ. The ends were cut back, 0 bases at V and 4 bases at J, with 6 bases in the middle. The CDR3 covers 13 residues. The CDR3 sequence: CASSLGWADTQYF. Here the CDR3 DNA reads TGCGCCAGCAGCTTGGGATGGGCAGATACGCAGTATTTT.